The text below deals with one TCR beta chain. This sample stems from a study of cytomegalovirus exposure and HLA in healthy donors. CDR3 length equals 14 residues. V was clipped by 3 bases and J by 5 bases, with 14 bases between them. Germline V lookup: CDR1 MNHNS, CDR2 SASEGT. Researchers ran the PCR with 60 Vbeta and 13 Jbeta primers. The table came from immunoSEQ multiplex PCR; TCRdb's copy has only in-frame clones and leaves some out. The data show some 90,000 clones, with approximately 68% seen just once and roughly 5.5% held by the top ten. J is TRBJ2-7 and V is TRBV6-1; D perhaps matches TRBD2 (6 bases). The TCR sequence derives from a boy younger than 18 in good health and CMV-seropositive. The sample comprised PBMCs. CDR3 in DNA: TGTGCCAGCAGTGATGTACTAGCTCTGGACGAGCAGTACTTC. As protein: CASSDVLALDEQYF.